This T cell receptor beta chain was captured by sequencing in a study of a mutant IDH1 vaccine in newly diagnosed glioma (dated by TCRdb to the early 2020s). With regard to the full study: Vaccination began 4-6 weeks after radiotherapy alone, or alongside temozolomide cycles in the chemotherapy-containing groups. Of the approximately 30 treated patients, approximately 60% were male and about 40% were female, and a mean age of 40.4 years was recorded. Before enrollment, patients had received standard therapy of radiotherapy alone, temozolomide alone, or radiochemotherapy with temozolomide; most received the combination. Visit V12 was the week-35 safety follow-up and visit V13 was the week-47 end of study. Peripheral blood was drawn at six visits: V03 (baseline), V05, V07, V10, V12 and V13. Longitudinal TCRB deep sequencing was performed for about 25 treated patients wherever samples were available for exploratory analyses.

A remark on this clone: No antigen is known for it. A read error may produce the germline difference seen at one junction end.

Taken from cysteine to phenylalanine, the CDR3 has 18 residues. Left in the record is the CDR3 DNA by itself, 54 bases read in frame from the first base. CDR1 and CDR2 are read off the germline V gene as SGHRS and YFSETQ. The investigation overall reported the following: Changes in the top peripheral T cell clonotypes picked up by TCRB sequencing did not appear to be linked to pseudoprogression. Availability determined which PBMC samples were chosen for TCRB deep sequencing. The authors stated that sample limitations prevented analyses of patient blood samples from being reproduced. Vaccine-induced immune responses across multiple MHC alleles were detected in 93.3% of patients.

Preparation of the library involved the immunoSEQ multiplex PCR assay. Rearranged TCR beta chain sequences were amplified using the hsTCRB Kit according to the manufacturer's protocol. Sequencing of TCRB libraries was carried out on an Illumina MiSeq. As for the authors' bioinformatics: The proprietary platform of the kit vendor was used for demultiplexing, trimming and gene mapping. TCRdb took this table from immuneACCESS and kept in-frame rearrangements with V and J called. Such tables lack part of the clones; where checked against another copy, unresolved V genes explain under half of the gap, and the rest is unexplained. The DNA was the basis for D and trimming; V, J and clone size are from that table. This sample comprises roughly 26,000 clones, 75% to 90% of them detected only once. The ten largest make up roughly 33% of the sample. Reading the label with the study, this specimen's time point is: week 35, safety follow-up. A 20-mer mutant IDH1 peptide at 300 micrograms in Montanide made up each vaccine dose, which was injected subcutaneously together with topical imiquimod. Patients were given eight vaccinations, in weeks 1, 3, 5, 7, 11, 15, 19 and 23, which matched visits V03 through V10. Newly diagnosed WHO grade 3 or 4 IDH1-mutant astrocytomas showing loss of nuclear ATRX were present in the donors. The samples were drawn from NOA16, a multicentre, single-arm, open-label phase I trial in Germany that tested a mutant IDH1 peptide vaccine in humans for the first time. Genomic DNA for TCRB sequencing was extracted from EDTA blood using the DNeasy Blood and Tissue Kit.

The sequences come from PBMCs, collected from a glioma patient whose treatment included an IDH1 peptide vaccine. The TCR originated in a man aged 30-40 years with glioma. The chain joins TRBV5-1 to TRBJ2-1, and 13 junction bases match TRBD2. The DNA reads TGCGCCAGCAGCACCCGAAAACTAGCGGGAGGGCCTTACAGTGAGCAGTTCTTC. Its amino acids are CASSTRKLAGGPYSEQFF.